Listed below are T cell receptor beta chains from one sample, sequenced in a study of beta chain features in type 1 diabetes. The protocol was immunoSEQ multiplex PCR, while the TCRdb copy is restricted to in-frame clones and leaves out a portion. This table holds around 260,000 clones, roughly 21% found once. Source material: naive CD4+ T cells from blood. Source of these receptors: a middle-aged woman with type 1 diabetes. Both conserved end residues are part of each CDR3. A D gene is named only where the DNA matches it firmly. A row's size may be missing; if present it is once, few, many or a size class.

j_gene: TRBJ2-3; d_gene: TRBD1; v_gene: TRBV28; abundance: few; CDR3aa: CASSRQGGTDTQYF; CDR3nt: TGTGCCAGCAGCCGACAGGGCGGCACAGATACGCAGTATTTT
j_gene: TRBJ1-2; d_gene: NA; v_gene: TRBV7-9; abundance: NA; CDR3aa: CASSLNMESYGYTF; CDR3nt: TGTGCCAGCAGCTTAAATATGGAGTCCTATGGCTACACCTTC
j_gene: TRBJ2-5; d_gene: NA; v_gene: TRBV7-9; abundance: NA; CDR3aa: CASSLLQGETQYF; CDR3nt: TGTGCCAGCAGTCTCTTGCAGGGAGAGACCCAGTACTTC
j_gene: TRBJ2-5; d_gene: NA; v_gene: TRBV29-1; abundance: few; CDR3aa: CSVEGVGQETQYF; CDR3nt: TGCAGCGTTGAGGGAGTAGGGCAAGAGACCCAGTACTTC
j_gene: TRBJ2-3; d_gene: NA; v_gene: TRBV5-8; abundance: few; CDR3aa: CASSFGDTDTQYF; CDR3nt: TGTGCCAGCAGCTTCGGGGATACAGATACGCAGTATTTT
j_gene: TRBJ2-1; d_gene: TRBD1; v_gene: TRBV28; abundance: NA; CDR3aa: CASGTGGYNEQFF; CDR3nt: TGTGCCAGCGGGACAGGGGGATACAATGAGCAGTTCTTC
j_gene: TRBJ2-5; d_gene: NA; v_gene: TRBV18; abundance: few; CDR3aa: CASSHPFWEETQYF; CDR3nt: TGTGCCAGCTCGCATCCATTCTGGGAGGAGACCCAGTACTTC
j_gene: TRBJ2-7; d_gene: NA; v_gene: TRBV7-2; abundance: NA; CDR3aa: CASSSTGWYEQYF; CDR3nt: TGTGCCAGCAGCTCGACAGGTTGGTACGAGCAGTACTTC
j_gene: TRBJ1-6; d_gene: TRBD1; v_gene: TRBV29-1; abundance: NA; CDR3aa: CSAATGRNSPLHF; CDR3nt: TGCAGCGCAGCGACAGGGAGGAATTCACCCCTCCACTTT
j_gene: TRBJ2-3; d_gene: TRBD2; v_gene: TRBV29-1; abundance: NA; CDR3aa: CSIRRLAGGTDTQYF; CDR3nt: TGCAGCATCCGGCGACTAGCGGGAGGAACAGATACGCAGTATTTT
j_gene: TRBJ2-6; d_gene: NA; v_gene: TRBV7-2; abundance: few; CDR3aa: CASSLEPGANVLTF; CDR3nt: TGTGCCAGCAGCTTAGAGCCTGGGGCCAACGTCCTGACTTTC
j_gene: TRBJ2-5; d_gene: NA; v_gene: TRBV2; abundance: NA; CDR3aa: CASTLVRGQETQYF; CDR3nt: TGTGCCAGCACTTTAGTCCGGGGTCAGGAGACCCAGTACTTC
j_gene: TRBJ2-7; d_gene: TRBD2; v_gene: TRBV27; abundance: NA; CDR3aa: CASRPGLALNRPYEQYF; CDR3nt: TGTGCCAGCAGACCCGGACTAGCGCTCAACCGCCCCTACGAGCAGTACTTC
j_gene: TRBJ2-2; d_gene: NA; v_gene: TRBV30; abundance: NA; CDR3aa: CAWSASPGAHTGELFF; CDR3nt: TGTGCCTGGAGTGCGTCTCCAGGGGCGCACACCGGGGAGCTGTTTTTT
j_gene: TRBJ1-2; d_gene: TRBD1; v_gene: TRBV5-1; abundance: few; CDR3aa: CASSLGQEGYTF; CDR3nt: TGCGCCAGCAGCCTTGGACAGGAAGGCTACACCTTC
j_gene: TRBJ2-2; d_gene: NA; v_gene: TRBV4-2; abundance: NA; CDR3aa: CASSSEGPGELFF; CDR3nt: TGTGCCAGCAGCTCCGAGGGCCCCGGGGAGCTGTTTTTT
j_gene: TRBJ1-2; d_gene: NA; v_gene: TRBV5-1; abundance: NA; CDR3aa: CASSISSRGYTF; CDR3nt: TGCGCCAGCTCCATATCTAGCCGTGGCTACACCTTC
j_gene: TRBJ2-7; d_gene: NA; v_gene: TRBV5-1; abundance: NA; CDR3aa: CASSFGEYSYEQYF; CDR3nt: TGCGCCAGCAGCTTTGGGGAGTACTCCTACGAGCAGTACTTC
j_gene: TRBJ2-1; d_gene: TRBD2; v_gene: TRBV6-4; abundance: few; CDR3aa: CASSEAGGLFNEQFF; CDR3nt: TGTGCCAGCAGTGAGGCGGGAGGGCTGTTTAATGAGCAGTTCTTC
j_gene: TRBJ2-7; d_gene: TRBD1; v_gene: TRBV6-6; abundance: NA; CDR3aa: CASREGQGSYEQYF; CDR3nt: TGTGCCAGCAGGGAGGGACAGGGGAGTTACGAGCAGTACTTC
j_gene: TRBJ2-4; d_gene: TRBD1; v_gene: TRBV11-2; abundance: NA; CDR3aa: CASSTGQGNKNIQYF; CDR3nt: TGTGCCAGCAGTACAGGACAGGGAAACAAAAACATTCAGTACTTC
j_gene: TRBJ2-7; d_gene: NA; v_gene: TRBV28; abundance: few; CDR3aa: CASAGTDSYEQYF; CDR3nt: TGTGCCTCGGCGGGGACAGACTCCTACGAGCAGTACTTC
j_gene: TRBJ2-6; d_gene: NA; v_gene: TRBV19; abundance: NA; CDR3aa: CASSHGRSGANVLTF; CDR3nt: TGTGCCAGTAGCCATGGGCGCTCTGGGGCCAACGTCCTGACTTTC
j_gene: TRBJ1-5; d_gene: NA; v_gene: TRBV7-8; abundance: NA; CDR3aa: CASSLARWRLPGQPQHF; CDR3nt: TGTGCCAGCAGCTTAGCGAGGTGGAGGCTCCCGGGCCAGCCCCAGCATTTT
j_gene: TRBJ1-2; d_gene: TRBD1; v_gene: TRBV29-1; abundance: NA; CDR3aa: CSVGTGANYGYTF; CDR3nt: TGCAGCGTCGGGACAGGGGCTAACTATGGCTACACCTTC
j_gene: TRBJ1-3; d_gene: NA; v_gene: TRBV4-2; abundance: few; CDR3aa: CASSSGGNLFSGNTIYF; CDR3nt: TGTGCCAGCAGCTCGGGGGGTAACCTCTTCTCTGGAAACACCATATATTTT
j_gene: TRBJ1-5; d_gene: NA; v_gene: TRBV4-3; abundance: NA; CDR3aa: CASSQEGVGSQPQHF; CDR3nt: TGCGCCAGCAGCCAAGAGGGAGTAGGAAGTCAGCCCCAGCATTTT
j_gene: TRBJ2-7; d_gene: TRBD1; v_gene: TRBV7-2; abundance: few; CDR3aa: CASSLRDRQYEQYF; CDR3nt: TGTGCCAGCAGCTTAAGGGACAGGCAATACGAGCAGTACTTC
j_gene: TRBJ2-1; d_gene: NA; v_gene: TRBV20-1; abundance: NA; CDR3aa: CSARQNNEQFF; CDR3nt: TGCAGTGCTCGACAAAACAATGAGCAGTTCTTC
j_gene: TRBJ2-5; d_gene: NA; v_gene: TRBV6-1; abundance: NA; CDR3aa: CASHQTPRGTQYF; CDR3nt: TGTGCCAGCCACCAGACGCCTCGGGGGACCCAGTACTTC
j_gene: TRBJ1-1; d_gene: TRBD1; v_gene: TRBV4-3; abundance: NA; CDR3aa: CASSPTGTGTEAFF; CDR3nt: TGCGCCAGCAGCCCGACCGGGACAGGCACTGAAGCTTTCTTT
j_gene: TRBJ1-2; d_gene: TRBD1; v_gene: TRBV4-3; abundance: NA; CDR3aa: CASSPDRGQNYGYTF; CDR3nt: TGCGCCAGCAGCCCCGACAGGGGGCAGAACTATGGCTACACCTTC
j_gene: TRBJ2-6; d_gene: NA; v_gene: TRBV4-3; abundance: few; CDR3aa: CASSQGLAGAGGANVLTF; CDR3nt: TGCGCCAGCAGCCAAGGATTGGCGGGGGCTGGAGGGGCCAACGTCCTGACTTTC
j_gene: TRBJ1-2; d_gene: NA; v_gene: TRBV30; abundance: few; CDR3aa: CAWSVSSGAGSGYTF; CDR3nt: TGTGCCTGGAGCGTATCCTCCGGCGCGGGATCTGGCTACACCTTC
j_gene: TRBJ2-2; d_gene: NA; v_gene: TRBV5-1; abundance: NA; CDR3aa: CASSLGSFTGELFF; CDR3nt: TGCGCCAGCAGCTTGGGAAGCTTCACCGGGGAGCTGTTTTTT
j_gene: TRBJ2-7; d_gene: NA; v_gene: TRBV19; abundance: once; CDR3aa: CASSISRTSGGKQYF; CDR3nt: TGTGCCAGTAGTATATCCCGGACGAGTGGAGGCAAGCAGTACTTC
j_gene: TRBJ1-2; d_gene: TRBD1; v_gene: TRBV25-1; abundance: NA; CDR3aa: CASSERTGIGYGYTF; CDR3nt: TGTGCCAGCAGTGAACGGACAGGCATAGGTTATGGCTACACCTTC
j_gene: TRBJ2-2; d_gene: NA; v_gene: TRBV4-3; abundance: few; CDR3aa: CASSHSIGAGGNTGELFF; CDR3nt: TGCGCCAGCAGCCATAGTATAGGGGCAGGTGGGAACACCGGGGAGCTGTTTTTT
j_gene: TRBJ1-2; d_gene: NA; v_gene: TRBV27; abundance: NA; CDR3aa: CASRTGTANYGYTF; CDR3nt: TGTGCCAGCAGAACAGGGACCGCTAACTATGGCTACACCTTC
j_gene: TRBJ2-4; d_gene: NA; v_gene: TRBV4-3; abundance: NA; CDR3aa: CASSLPGEAKNIQYF; CDR3nt: TGCGCCAGCAGCCTCCCTGGTGAGGCCAAAAACATTCAGTACTTC
j_gene: TRBJ2-1; d_gene: NA; v_gene: TRBV29-1; abundance: few; CDR3aa: CSVVRGGNEQFF; CDR3nt: TGCAGCGTTGTCCGAGGTGGGAATGAGCAGTTCTTC
j_gene: TRBJ1-2; d_gene: TRBD1; v_gene: TRBV9; abundance: few; CDR3aa: CASSLQGNGYTF; CDR3nt: TGTGCCAGCAGCTTACAGGGGAATGGCTACACCTTC
j_gene: TRBJ1-5; d_gene: NA; v_gene: TRBV28; abundance: few; CDR3aa: CASSLLQVADQPQHF; CDR3nt: TGTGCCAGCAGTTTGCTCCAGGTGGCCGATCAGCCCCAGCATTTT
j_gene: TRBJ2-5; d_gene: NA; v_gene: TRBV5-1; abundance: few; CDR3aa: CASSSPGSETQYF; CDR3nt: TGCGCCAGCAGCTCACCCGGGTCCGAGACCCAGTACTTC
j_gene: TRBJ2-1; d_gene: TRBD2; v_gene: TRBV2; abundance: NA; CDR3aa: CASSETGLAGANEQFF; CDR3nt: TGTGCCAGCAGTGAAACCGGACTAGCGGGAGCAAATGAGCAGTTCTTC
j_gene: TRBJ2-1; d_gene: NA; v_gene: TRBV4-1; abundance: NA; CDR3aa: CASSQGRVEQFF; CDR3nt: TGCGCCAGCAGCCAAGGCAGGGTTGAGCAGTTCTTC
j_gene: TRBJ2-7; d_gene: NA; v_gene: TRBV5-1; abundance: few; CDR3aa: CASSFRTGTYEQYF; CDR3nt: TGCGCCAGCAGCTTTAGGACGGGGACCTACGAGCAGTACTTC
j_gene: TRBJ2-3; d_gene: NA; v_gene: TRBV7-9; abundance: NA; CDR3aa: CASSPDGVKDTQYF; CDR3nt: TGTGCCAGCAGCCCGGACGGGGTGAAAGATACGCAGTATTTT
j_gene: TRBJ2-1; d_gene: TRBD2; v_gene: TRBV7-9; abundance: NA; CDR3aa: CASSLGLAGEEQFF; CDR3nt: TGTGCCAGCAGTTTGGGACTAGCGGGGGAGGAACAGTTCTTC